This T cell receptor beta chain was captured by sequencing in a study of blood T cells in healthy people across ages. Study-wide findings and caveats: TCR beta diversity per million T cells fell roughly linearly with age.

Concerning this clonotype: Its antigen is undetermined.

CDR1 is SGHRS and CDR2 is YFSETQ in the germline V gene. Trimming cost V 1 base and J 2 bases; bases outside gene matches: 3. There are 16 residues in the CDR3. A second about 6 to 12 cycle PCR used barcoded and J-beta primers. Each CDR3 protein is one row after TCRdb ran MiXCR on the 5' RACE reads. The data contain around 800,000 distinct CDR3 sequences, approximately 67% of them singletons. The chain combines TRBV5-1 with TRBJ2-1, with TRBD1 matching 10 bases. The sequence was collected from a man aged 25 to 40 in good health. Sequenced material: blood. CDR3 sequence: CASSLRGTGAYNEQFF. The CDR3 region has the DNA TGCGCCAGCAGCTTGCGGGGGACAGGGGCCTACAATGAGCAGTTCTTC.